This T cell receptor (beta chain) was recovered during a study of blood T cell repertoires in COVID-19. Study at large: The United States, Italy and Spain provided the acute and convalescent COVID-19 samples. PBMCs, B-cell-depleted T cells, or T cells were the source of the cDNA or gDNA that made up the material.

Original analysis: Amplification from reference gene primers served as the basis for estimated nucleated cell counts. The protocol was immunoSEQ multiplex PCR, while the TCRdb copy is restricted to in-frame clones and leaves out a portion. V and J calls and clone size come straight from that table; D and trimming were deduced from the DNA. Of 300,000 or so clones listed, over 80% are singletons. This clone was detected a few times. CDR3 length equals 11 residues. V dropped 4 bases and J dropped 7 bases, with 7 bases sitting between them. Germline assignment: CDR1 MNHEY and CDR2 SVGAGI. Source material: peripheral blood. J is TRBJ1-2 and V is TRBV6-5; perhaps TRBD1 as D (5 bases). This TCR came from a woman aged 45 to 65 with active or convalescent COVID-19. The CDR3 protein is CASSSGFGYTF. CDR3 sequence (DNA): TGTGCCAGCAGTTCAGGGTTTGGCTACACCTTC.